The source of this T cell receptor beta chain is a study of T-cell memory formation after mild COVID-19. Across the whole study: Clusters of TCRs were largely donor specific.

CDR1 SGHRS and CDR2 YFSETQ come from the germline V gene. The CDR3 totals 15 residues. The V end lost 4 bases, the J end lost 5 bases, and 15 bases lay between the germline ends. This clonotype was counted only a few times. As yet, its antigen is unknown. General study findings and limits: Largely, contracting CD4+ clones fell within CM and EM, and contracting CD8+ clones within EMRA. Detection of some responders pre-infection suggested pre-existing cross-reactive memory T cells participated. Nothing showed for sure that second-wave clones peaking on day 37 were SARS-CoV-2 specific.

MiXCR, run by TCRdb on the 5' RACE reads, gives a single entry per CDR3 protein. This table has approximately 60,000 distinct CDR3 sequences, about 10% appearing once. This TCR was sampled from a man between 18 and 35 years old who had mild COVID-19 (a few samples of this study predate the infection). Cell type and time point are not known. The V and J genes are TRBV5-1 and TRBJ2-2, with D maybe TRBD2 (6 bases). Sequences were obtained from PBMCs or a T cell subset sorted from them (not recorded which). CDR3: CASSGIAGQTGELFF. The CDR3 nucleotides are TGCGCCAGCAGCGGGATCGCGGGGCAAACCGGGGAGCTGTTTTTT.